This passage covers 4 T cell receptor beta chains from one sample sequenced in a study of blood T cell repertoires in COVID-19. The assay was immunoSEQ multiplex PCR, and TCRdb's table has in-frame clones only and misses some. Found here are 20,000 to 30,000 clones, around 86% of them singletons; the top ten hold 25%. Sequences were obtained from peripheral blood. The origin of the receptors is a human donor with active COVID-19. The donor label of this sample is uncertain.

The chain joins TRBV18 to TRBJ1-1; 9 bases map to TRBD1. The CDR3 length is 14 residues. Germline values: CDR1 KGHSH, CDR2 LQKENI. With 7 bases clipped from V and 1 base from J, the junction kept 4 bases outside the gene matches. This CDR3 reads CASCVDRGNTEAFF. DNA for the CDR3: TGTGCCAGCTGCGTGGACAGGGGGAACACTGAAGCTTTCTTT.

The V call is TRBV2, the J call TRBJ2-7, with TRBD1 matching over 10 bases. Germline V gives CDR1 SNHLY, CDR2 FYNNEI. This CDR3 spans 16 amino acids. V lost 4 bases, J lost 6 bases, and 12 bases stayed unmatched. For the CDR3, the DNA is TGTGCCAGCAGTGGAGTCTCCCGGGACAGGGGAAGCGAGCAGTACTTC. Its protein is CASSGVSRDRGSEQYF.

The chain employs TRBV5-6 and TRBJ1-2, with D perhaps TRBD1 (5 bases). Trimming took off 1 base at V and 4 bases at J, with 11 bases between the two ends. Germline values: CDR1 SGHDT, CDR2 YYEEEE. CDR3 length equals 14 residues. The CDR3 is CASSLSGNIYGYTF. The CDR3 DNA reads TGTGCCAGCAGCTTGTCAGGGAATATCTATGGCTACACCTTC.

The CDR3 DNA follows: TGTGCCAGCAGTGATTCAGGGGCCCCCTTTTTGGACACCTTC. Amino acids: CASSDSGAPFLDTF. V usage is TRBV25-1 and J usage is TRBJ1-2, with TRBD1 as a possible D gene (6 bases). Trimming took 3 bases from V and 12 from J, leaving 20 bases between them. Germline V gene lookup returns CDR1 MGHDK and CDR2 SYGVNS. There are 14 residues in the CDR3.